This T cell receptor (beta chain) appears in the sequencing data of a study of blood T cell repertoires in COVID-19. Study background: The United States, Italy and Spain supplied acute and convalescent COVID-19 samples. In each case, the material was cDNA or gDNA derived from T cells, B-cell-depleted T cells, or PBMCs.

Generated by immunoSEQ multiplex PCR, the TCRdb table keeps only in-frame clones and is missing some. Here the sample spans 84,000 or so clones, roughly four fifths being singletons. Trimming cost V 6 bases and J 6 bases; bases outside gene matches: 2. This CDR3 comprises 13 residues. CDR1 is SGHRS and CDR2 is YFSETQ in the germline V gene. This receptor was obtained from a woman aged 80 or older with acute or convalescent COVID-19. The V call is TRBV5-1, the J call TRBJ2-1; 11 positions agree with TRBD2. Material: peripheral blood. CDR3 in amino acids: CASNSGGVNEQFF. The CDR3 region has the DNA TGCGCCAGCAATAGCGGGGGGGTCAATGAGCAGTTCTTC.